In its sample, the clone carrying this TCR beta chain was seen once. Authors' analysis steps: Reference gene primer amplification yielded estimated nucleated cell counts. Assay used: immunoSEQ multiplex PCR; TCRdb lists only in-frame clones, some missing. The V and J calls and the clone size are those of that table, but D and trimming were determined from the DNA. The sample contains roughly 100,000 clones, about 78% of which appear only once. CDR1 and CDR2 (germline): LGHDT, YNNKEL (reference sequence). The ends lost 2 bases at V and 4 bases at J; junction bases unmatched: 4. The CDR3 extends over 14 amino acids. The data were obtained in a study of blood T cell repertoires in COVID-19.

This TCR was sampled from a man aged 60 to 69 with active or convalescent COVID-19. V usage is TRBV3-1 (or the pseudogene TRBV3-2) and J usage is TRBJ1-1; 7 nucleotides agree with TRBD1. The sequencing input was peripheral blood. The CDR3 DNA is TGTGCCAGCAGCCAATCTCCAGGGGGCACTGAAGCTTTCTTT. This sequence encodes CASSQSPGGTEAFF.